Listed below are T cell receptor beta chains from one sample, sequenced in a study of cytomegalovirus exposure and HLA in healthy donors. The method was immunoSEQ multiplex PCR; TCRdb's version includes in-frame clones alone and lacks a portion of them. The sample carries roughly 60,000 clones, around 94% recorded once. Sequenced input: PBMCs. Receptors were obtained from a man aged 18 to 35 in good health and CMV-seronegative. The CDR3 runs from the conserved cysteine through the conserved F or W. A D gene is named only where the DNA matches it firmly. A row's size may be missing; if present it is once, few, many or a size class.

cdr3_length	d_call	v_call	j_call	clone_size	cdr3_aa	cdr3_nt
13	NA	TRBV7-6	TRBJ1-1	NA	CASSIGGYTEAFF	TGTGCCAGCAGCATCGGAGGGTACACTGAAGCTTTCTTT
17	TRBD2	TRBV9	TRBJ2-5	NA	CASSVGGVAGGKETQYF	TGTGCCAGCAGCGTAGGGGGGGTAGCGGGAGGTAAAGAGACCCAGTACTTC
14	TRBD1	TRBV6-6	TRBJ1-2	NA	CASIGTGSPGGYTF	TGTGCCAGCATTGGGACAGGGTCCCCGGGAGGCTACACCTTC
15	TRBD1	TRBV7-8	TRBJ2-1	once	CASSYRDRAYNEQFF	TGTGCCAGCAGCTACCGGGACAGGGCCTACAATGAGCAGTTCTTC
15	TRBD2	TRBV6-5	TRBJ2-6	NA	CASRSGGFGANVLTF	TGTGCCAGCAGATCGGGGGGGTTCGGGGCCAACGTCCTGACTTTC
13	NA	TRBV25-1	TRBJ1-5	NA	CASSVGGNQPQHF	TGTGCCAGCAGTGTAGGGGGCAATCAGCCCCAGCATTTT
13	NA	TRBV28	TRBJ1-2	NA	CASSLNRDYGYTF	TGTGCCAGCAGTTTAAACCGAGACTATGGCTACACCTTC
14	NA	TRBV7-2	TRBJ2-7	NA	CASSLAAGFYEQYF	TGTGCCAGCAGCTTAGCGGCAGGTTTCTACGAGCAGTACTTC
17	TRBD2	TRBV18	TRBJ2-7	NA	CASSPPPTSGTIYEQYF	TGTGCCAGCTCACCTCCCCCGACTAGCGGGACTATATACGAGCAGTACTTC
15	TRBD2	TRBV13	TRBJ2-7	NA	CASSLGLAGGDEQYF	TGTGCCAGCAGCTTGGGACTAGCGGGAGGTGACGAGCAGTACTTC
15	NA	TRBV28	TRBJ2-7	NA	CASRPGQLLSYEQYF	TGTGCCAGCAGACCCGGACAGCTTCTCTCCTACGAGCAGTACTTC
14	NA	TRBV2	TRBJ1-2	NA	CASSEFDGDYGYTF	TGTGCCAGCAGTGAATTCGACGGAGACTATGGCTACACCTTC
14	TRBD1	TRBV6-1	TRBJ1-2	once	CASIPGQAVYGYTF	TGTGCCAGCATTCCTGGACAGGCTGTCTATGGCTACACCTTC
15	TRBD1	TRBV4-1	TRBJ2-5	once	CASSQERDRKETQYF	TGCGCCAGCAGCCAAGAACGGGACAGAAAAGAGACCCAGTACTTC
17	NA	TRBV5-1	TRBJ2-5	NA	CASSLGGAHYHQETQYF	TGCGCCAGCAGCTTGGGTGGGGCCCACTACCATCAAGAGACCCAGTACTTC
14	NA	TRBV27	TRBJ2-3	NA	CASRLLATTDTQYF	TGTGCCAGCAGGTTACTAGCAACCACAGATACGCAGTATTTT
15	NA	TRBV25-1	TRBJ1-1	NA	CASSDLRGAKAEAFF	TGTGCCAGCAGTGATCTGCGGGGGGCTAAGGCTGAAGCTTTCTTT
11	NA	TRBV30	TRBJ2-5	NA	CAWSGEETQYF	TGTGCCTGGAGCGGGGAGGAGACCCAGTACTTC
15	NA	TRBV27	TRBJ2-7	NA	CASSSTGASSYEQYF	TGTGCCAGCAGTTCAACGGGAGCGAGCTCCTACGAGCAGTACTTC
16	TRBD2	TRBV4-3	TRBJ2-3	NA	CASSQVSSGAVDTQYF	TGCGCCAGCAGCCAAGTGTCTAGCGGCGCAGTAGATACGCAGTATTTT
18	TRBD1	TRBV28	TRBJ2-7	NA	CASSRFGLPRQGFYEQYF	TGTGCCAGCAGTCGCTTCGGGCTCCCCCGACAGGGATTCTACGAGCAGTACTTC
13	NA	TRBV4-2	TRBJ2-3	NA	CASRRLDTDTQYF	TGTGCCAGCAGACGACTAGACACAGATACGCAGTATTTT
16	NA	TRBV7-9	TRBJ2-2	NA	CASSSTSSTNTGELFF	TGTGCCAGCAGCTCCACTAGCTCCACAAACACCGGGGAGCTGTTTTTT
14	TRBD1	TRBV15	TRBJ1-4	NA	CATQRDRANEKLFF	TGTGCCACCCAACGGGACAGAGCTAATGAAAAACTGTTTTTT
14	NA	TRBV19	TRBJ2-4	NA	CASSIAGAQNIQYF	TGTGCCAGTAGTATAGCGGGAGCCCAAAACATTCAGTACTTC
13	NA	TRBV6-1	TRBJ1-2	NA	CASTLGQSSGYTF	TGTGCCAGCACTCTGGGACAAAGTAGCGGCTACACCTTC
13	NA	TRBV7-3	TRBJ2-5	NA	CASSLRERETQYF	TGTGCCAGCAGCCTCCGGGAGCGAGAGACCCAGTACTTC
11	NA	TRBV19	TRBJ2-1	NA	CASRSRGEQFF	TGTGCCAGTAGGTCCCGAGGTGAGCAGTTCTTC
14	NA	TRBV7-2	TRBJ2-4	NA	CASSLAGVANIQYF	TGTGCCAGCAGCTTAGCGGGAGTAGCTAACATTCAGTACTTC
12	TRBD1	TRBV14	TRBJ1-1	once	CASSADRVMAFF	TGTGCCAGCAGCGCAGACAGGGTGATGGCTTTCTTT
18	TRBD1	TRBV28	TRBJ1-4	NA	CASSFGGQGKGGHEKLFF	TGTGCCAGCAGTTTCGGCGGACAGGGAAAAGGGGGACATGAAAAACTGTTTTTT
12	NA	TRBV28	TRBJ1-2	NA	CATPRGGAGYTF	TGTGCCACCCCCCGGGGTGGAGCTGGCTACACCTTC
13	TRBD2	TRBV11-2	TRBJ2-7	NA	CASSPGLAGEQYF	TGTGCCAGCAGCCCCGGACTAGCGGGCGAGCAGTACTTC
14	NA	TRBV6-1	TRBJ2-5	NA	CASSEASGARTQYF	TGTGCCAGCAGTGAAGCGTCAGGGGCGCGGACCCAGTACTTC
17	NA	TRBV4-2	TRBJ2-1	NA	CASSQETAISSYNEQFF	TGTGCCAGCAGCCAAGAGACAGCGATAAGCTCCTACAATGAGCAGTTCTTC
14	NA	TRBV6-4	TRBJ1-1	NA	CASREQGGIPEAFF	TGTGCCAGCAGGGAACAGGGTGGGATCCCTGAAGCTTTCTTT
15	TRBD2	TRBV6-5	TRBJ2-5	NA	CASNRLAGSGETQYF	TGTGCCAGCAACAGACTAGCGGGATCGGGGGAGACCCAGTACTTC
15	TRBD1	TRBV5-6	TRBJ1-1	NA	CASSPSIQGGPEAFF	TGTGCCAGCAGCCCCAGTATTCAGGGGGGCCCTGAAGCTTTCTTT
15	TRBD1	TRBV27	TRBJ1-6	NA	CASAGQAAYNSPLHF	TGTGCCAGCGCAGGACAGGCTGCTTATAATTCACCCCTCCACTTT
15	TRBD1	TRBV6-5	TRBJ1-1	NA	CASSYQTGMNTEAFF	TGTGCCAGCAGTTACCAGACAGGGATGAACACTGAAGCTTTCTTT
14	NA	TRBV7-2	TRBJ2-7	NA	CASSSQPGAYEQYF	TGTGCCAGCAGCTCCCAACCGGGAGCATACGAGCAGTACTTC
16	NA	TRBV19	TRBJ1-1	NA	CASSTILRLRGTEAFF	TGTGCCAGTAGTACGATTCTCCGGCTGAGGGGGACTGAAGCTTTCTTT
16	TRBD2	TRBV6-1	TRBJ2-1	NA	CASSEGGGRLYNEQFF	TGTGCCAGCAGTGAAGGGGGCGGGAGGCTATACAATGAGCAGTTCTTC
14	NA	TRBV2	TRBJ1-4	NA	CASSDSRRGEKLFF	TGTGCCAGCAGTGATAGCCGGCGGGGGGAAAAACTGTTTTTT
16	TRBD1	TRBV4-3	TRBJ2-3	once	CASSQAPGQGADTQYF	TGCGCCAGCAGCCAAGCGCCCGGACAGGGGGCAGATACGCAGTATTTT